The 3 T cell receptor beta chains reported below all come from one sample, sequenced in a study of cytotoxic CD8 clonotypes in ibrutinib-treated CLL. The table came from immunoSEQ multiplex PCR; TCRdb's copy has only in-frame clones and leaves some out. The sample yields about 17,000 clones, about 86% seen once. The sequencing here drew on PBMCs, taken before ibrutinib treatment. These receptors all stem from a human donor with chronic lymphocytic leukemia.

The CDR3 is CAWDLRGRPQHF. CDR3 sequence (DNA): TGTGCCTGGGATCTCAGGGGAAGGCCCCAGCATTTT. This chain joins TRBV30 and TRBJ1-5, with D possibly TRBD1 on 6 matching bases. The length of the CDR3 is 12 residues. Between the trimmed V and J ends, which lost 5 bases and 9 bases, there was a span of 14 bases. Germline CDR1 reads GTSNPN; CDR2 reads SVGIG (reference sequence).

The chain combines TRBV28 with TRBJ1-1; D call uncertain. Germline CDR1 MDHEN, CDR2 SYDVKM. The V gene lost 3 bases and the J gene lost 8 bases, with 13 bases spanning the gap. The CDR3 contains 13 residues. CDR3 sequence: CASSFSGLPEAFF. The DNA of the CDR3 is TGTGCCAGCAGTTTTAGTGGGCTCCCAGAAGCTTTCTTT. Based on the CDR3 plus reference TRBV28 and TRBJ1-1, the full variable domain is DVKVTQSSRYLVKRTGEKVFLECVQDMDHENMFWYRQDPGLGLRLIYFSYDVKMKEKGDIPEGYSVSREKKERFSLILESASTNQTSMYLCASSFSGLPEAFFGQGTRLTVV.

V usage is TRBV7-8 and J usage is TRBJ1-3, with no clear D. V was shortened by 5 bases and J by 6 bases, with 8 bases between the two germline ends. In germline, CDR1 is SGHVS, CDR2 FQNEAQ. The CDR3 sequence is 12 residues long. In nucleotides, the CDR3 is TGTGCCAGCAGCCTTAGCGTAAACACCATATATTTT. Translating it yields CASSLSVNTIYF.